One and the same sample provided the 13 T cell receptor beta chains below, sequenced in a study of shared clonotypes between healthy human individuals. The table came from immunoSEQ multiplex PCR; TCRdb's copy has only in-frame clones and leaves some out. The sample lists approximately 2.3 million clones, approximately 93% occurring once. Sequencing used naive CD4+ T cells from PBMCs. Regarding subset: CD45RA+ positively selected. The receptors were sampled from a man aged 18 to 29 in good health. Some clones in this sample may be carry-over from other donors' samples.

The rearrangement links TRBV6-1 to TRBJ1-5; D not certain. Trimming left V 1 base short and J 5 bases short, with 15 bases between. CDR3 length: 16 amino acids. Looked up from germline, CDR1 is MNHNS and CDR2 is SASEGT. The CDR3 DNA reads TGTGCCAGCAGTGAAGGTAAGGCGGCAGGTTATCAGCCCCAGCATTTT. Amino acid sequence: CASSEGKAAGYQPQHF.

In this sample, this clone turned up once. The V call is TRBV7-2, the J call TRBJ1-1; D unclear. The V gene lost 5 bases and the J gene lost 4 bases, with 11 bases spanning the gap. The germline V gene has CDR1 SGHTA and CDR2 FQGNSA. The CDR3 runs to 13 residues. Here the CDR3 reads CASSPPGVTEAFF. As DNA, the CDR3 is TGTGCCAGCAGCCCTCCTGGGGTCACTGAAGCTTTCTTT.

CDR3 nucleotides: TGTGCCAGCAGTTTATCGGACAGGGGGCCGCGACAGCCCCAGCATTTT. This sequence encodes CASSLSDRGPRQPQHF. The rearrangement links TRBV28 to TRBJ1-5; 11 bases agree with TRBD1. Germline CDR1 reads MDHEN; CDR2 reads SYDVKM. The length of the CDR3 is 16 residues. V gave up 1 base and J gave up 7 bases; unmatched junction bases: 6.

The rearrangement joins TRBV19 to TRBJ1-5; no reliable D call. CDR1 and CDR2 (germline): LNHDA, SQIVND (reference sequence). This CDR3 has 14 amino acids. Trimming cost V 2 bases and J 6 bases, with 11 bases left between them. This chain's CDR3 is CASSIQLETQPQHF. Written as DNA, the CDR3 is TGTGCCAGTAGTATACAGCTGGAGACTCAGCCCCAGCATTTT.

The V and J genes are TRBV28 and TRBJ1-5; tentative D call: TRBD1 (6 bases). This CDR3 has 14 amino acids. CDR1 is MDHEN and CDR2 is SYDVKM in the germline V gene. V dropped 4 bases and J dropped 4 bases, with 11 bases sitting between them. The CDR3 loop reads CASSSEQGNQPQHF. For the CDR3, the DNA is TGTGCCAGCAGTTCGGAACAGGGAAATCAGCCCCAGCATTTT.

The chain uses TRBV6-1 and TRBJ2-7; TRBD2 aligns across 7 bases. The CDR3 loop spans 15 amino acids. V was clipped by 3 bases and J by 0 bases; unmatched bases: 5. The germline gives CDR1 MNHNS, CDR2 SASEGT. CDR3 bases: TGTGCCAGCAGTGAGGGGGGGTGGCTCTCCTACGAGCAGTACTTC. Translating it yields CASSEGGWLSYEQYF.

V gene TRBV7-8 combines with J gene TRBJ2-7; a weak D match, TRBD2 (7 bases). Germline-derived CDR1 and CDR2 are SGHVS and FQNEAQ. V shed 1 base and J shed 7 bases, with 11 bases lying between them. This CDR3 has 13 amino acids. The CDR3 DNA follows: TGTGCCAGCAGCTTAGTCGGGGGGCTAGAGCAGTACTTC. Translated: CASSLVGGLEQYF.

V and J are TRBV28 and TRBJ1-1; TRBD1 might be the D (5 bases). There are 13 residues in the CDR3. The germline V and J ends were trimmed by 10 bases and 1 base, with 13 bases remaining between them. The germline CDR1 and CDR2 sequences are MDHEN and SYDVKM. This chain's CDR3 is CATIGTANTEAFF. CDR3 in DNA: TGTGCCACTATAGGGACGGCGAACACTGAAGCTTTCTTT.

Regarding this clone: The sample contains more than one DNA sequence encoding this CDR3. V gene TRBV30 combines with J gene TRBJ2-7, with 7 bases identical to TRBD2. The CDR3 extends over 14 amino acids. After removal of 1 base from V and 0 bases from J, the junction contained 3 bases not matched to a gene. Per germline, CDR1 GTSNPN and CDR2 SVGIG (reference sequence). DNA of the CDR3: TGTGCCTGGAGTGGGGGGGGAAGCTCCTACGAGCAGTACTTC. Its translation is CAWSGGGSSYEQYF.

The chain uses TRBV19 and TRBJ2-2; D tentatively fits TRBD1 or TRBD2 (5 bases each). V shed 7 bases and J shed 2 bases, with 20 bases lying between them. The germline CDR1 and CDR2 sequences are LNHDA and SQIVND (reference sequence). The CDR3 is 17 residues long. CDR3: CASNDIRDPLNTGELFF. The CDR3 DNA reads TGTGCCAGTAACGATATCCGGGACCCCCTTAACACCGGGGAGCTGTTTTTT. The variable domain in full, with the rest retrieved from reference TRBV19 and TRBJ2-2, is DGGITQSPKYLFRKEGQNVTLSCEQNLNHDAMYWYRQDPGQGLRLIYYSQIVNDFQKGDIAEGYSVSREKKESFPLTVTSAQKNPTAFYLCASNDIRDPLNTGELFFGEGSRLTVL.

The chain recombines TRBV5-1 with TRBJ2-1, with TRBD2 matching 9 bases. This CDR3 spans 15 amino acids. Unmatched junction bases numbered 7, after V lost 3 bases and J lost 6 bases. In germline, CDR1 is SGHRS, CDR2 YFSETQ. The CDR3 DNA is TGCGCCAGCAGCTCTGGACTAGCGACTCCCAATGAGCAGTTCTTC. Protein: CASSSGLATPNEQFF.

In its sample, this clone was seen a few times. The chain combines TRBV28 with TRBJ1-5; D is perhaps TRBD1 (6 bases). This CDR3 has 15 residues. The ends were cut back, 8 bases at V and 6 bases at J, with 20 bases in the middle. Germline CDR1 and CDR2: MDHEN and SYDVKM. CDR3 sequence: CASSISYRDTQPQHF. The DNA of the CDR3 is TGTGCCAGCTCAATCTCATACAGGGACACTCAGCCCCAGCATTTT.

The rearrangement uses TRBV4-2 and TRBJ2-6; the D call may be TRBD1 or TRBD2 (5 bases each). The germline V and J ends were trimmed by 6 bases and 0 bases, with 15 bases remaining between them. The CDR3 consists of 17 residues. Germline-derived CDR1 and CDR2 are LGHNA and YNFKEQ. The CDR3 protein is CASRPRGAASGANVLTF. The CDR3 DNA sequence: TGTGCCAGCAGACCCCGAGGGGCGGCCTCTGGGGCCAACGTCCTGACTTTC.